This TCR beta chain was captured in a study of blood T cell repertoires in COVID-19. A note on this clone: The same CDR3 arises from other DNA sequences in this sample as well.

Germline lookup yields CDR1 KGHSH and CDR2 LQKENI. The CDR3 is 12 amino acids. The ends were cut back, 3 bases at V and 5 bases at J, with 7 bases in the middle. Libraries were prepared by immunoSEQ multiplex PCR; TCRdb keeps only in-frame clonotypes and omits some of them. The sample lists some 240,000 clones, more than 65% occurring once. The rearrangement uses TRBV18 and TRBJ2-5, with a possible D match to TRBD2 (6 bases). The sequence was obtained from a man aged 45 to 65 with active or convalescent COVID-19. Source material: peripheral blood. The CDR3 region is CASSPSGETQYF. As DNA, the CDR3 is TGTGCCAGCTCACCGAGCGGGGAGACCCAGTACTTC.